The TCR beta chain described here comes from a study of patients and donors after allogeneic stem cell transplantation. TCRdb re-derived calls from the RT-PCR reads in MiXCR, one entry per CDR3 protein. Altogether 150,000 to 200,000 distinct CDR3 sequences are present, approximately 41% being singletons, with the ten largest covering around 35%. This clonotype was seen a handful of times. Germline loops: CDR1 MDHEN, CDR2 SYDVKM. The CDR3 spans 17 residues. V lost 2 bases and J lost 1; bases outside the gene matches: 7. The V gene is TRBV28, the J gene TRBJ2-3; 9 bases line up with TRBD2. The clonotype originates from a human donor who was either an allogeneic HSCT recipient or a stem cell or donor lymphocyte infusion donor (not recorded which). It is not recorded whose cells these are; they may come from a transplant donor. Sequencing was performed on blood, either unsorted or a sorted T cell fraction (not recorded which). In nucleotides, the CDR3 is TGTGCCAGCAGTTTACCCATAGCGGGAGTGGGCACAGATACGCAGTATTTT. Its translation is CASSLPIAGVGTDTQYF.